Presented here are 2 T cell receptor beta chains from one specimen sequenced in a study of PD-L1 blockade in urothelial cancer. Measured with immunoSEQ multiplex PCR; TCRdb has only the in-frame clones, and not every one. The table lists about 55,000 clones, about 75% of them singletons. Time point given: pretreatment peripheral blood. Sequenced here: PBMCs, sampled around atezolizumab (anti-PD-L1) treatment. Every receptor here comes from a man in his sixties or seventies with urothelial cancer.

This clone was found a few times. The gene calls are TRBV10-3 and TRBJ1-1; 9 bases match TRBD1. The CDR3 totals 13 residues. Germline-derived CDR1 and CDR2 are ENHRY and SYGVKD. J was trimmed by 6 bases and V by 5 bases; bases with no gene match: 4. The CDR3 sequence is CAISRDRGAEAFF. CDR3 nucleotide sequence: TGTGCCATCAGTCGTGACAGGGGGGCTGAAGCTTTCTTT.

The V and J genes are TRBV19 and TRBJ2-3; the match to TRBD2 covers 11 bases. The CDR3 extends over 16 amino acids. Trimming at V came to 9 bases and at J to 1 base, leaving 9 bases not matched to a gene. Looked up from germline, CDR1 is LNHDA and CDR2 is SQIVND (reference sequence). CDR3 loop: CASTLSGGAGTDTQYF. The CDR3 DNA reads TGTGCCAGCACCCTTAGCGGGGGGGCCGGCACAGATACGCAGTATTTT.